This T cell receptor (beta chain) appears in the sequencing data of a study of blood T cell repertoires in COVID-19. This clone came up a few times. CDR3 size: 15 residues. V dropped 1 base and J dropped 6; count of bases not matched to a gene: 8. Germline-derived CDR1 and CDR2 are LNHDA and SQIVND (reference sequence). TCRdb's table, derived via immunoSEQ multiplex PCR, lists solely in-frame clones and lacks some. The data contain some 41,000 clones, approximately 77% of them singletons. Source material: peripheral blood. This chain connects TRBV19 to TRBJ2-5, with TRBD1 matching over 7 bases. This TCR was sampled from a woman in her 70s with acute or convalescent COVID-19. The CDR3 bases are TGTGCCAGTAGTATAGTCGGGACAGCGAAGCAGACCCAGTACTTC. Its protein product is CASSIVGTAKQTQYF. Complete variable domain (other parts from reference TRBV19 and TRBJ2-5): DGGITQSPKYLFRKEGQNVTLSCEQNLNHDAMYWYRQDPGQGLRLIYYSQIVNDFQKGDIAEGYSVSREKKESFPLTVTSAQKNPTAFYLCASSIVGTAKQTQYFGPGTRLLVL.